Sequencing of this TCR beta chain was carried out in a study of blood T cell repertoires in COVID-19. Study-wide context: In each case, the material was cDNA or gDNA derived from T cells, B-cell-depleted T cells, or PBMCs.

V lost 3 bases and J lost 3; bases outside the gene matches: 10. Germline assignment: CDR1 KGHSH and CDR2 LQKENI. This CDR3 has 18 amino acids. This table comes from immunoSEQ multiplex PCR, and its TCRdb copy is limited to in-frame clones, with some not included. The sample records just over 350,000 clones, more than 75% being singletons. V gene TRBV18 combines with J gene TRBJ1-5; 11 bases fit TRBD1. This sequence was found in a woman aged 30 to 39 who had recovered from COVID-19. The sequenced material came from PBMCs or T cells enriched from blood (not recorded which). The CDR3 loop is CASSPRSRDRGINQPQHF. The CDR3 bases are TGTGCCAGCTCACCCCGGTCCCGGGACAGGGGGATCAATCAGCCCCAGCATTTT.